This T cell receptor beta chain was retrieved from a study of vaccination and CD4 T cells after COVID-19. Study-wide context: The peptides that stimulated the cells were overlapping spike peptides from SARS-CoV-2, HCoV-NL63, HCoV-OC43 and HCoV-229E.

About this clonotype: Its antigen is not identified.

Whole-study results and caveats: Among convalescent patients, a median roughly 90% of reactive clones emerged only after vaccination.

Sequenced with the Oncomine TCR Beta short-read assay was DNA taken from cultured CD4+ T cells. From CD4+ T cells that had been cultured, genomic DNA was extracted. Via MiXCR, TCRdb re-called the PCR reads, giving one row per CDR3 protein. The table shows about 15,000 distinct CDR3 sequences, with 52% occurring only once. Germline loops: CDR1 SGHRS, CDR2 YFSETQ. Trimming removed 6 bases at V and 2 bases at J, with 13 bases between. The CDR3 length is 14 residues. Treatment here: roughly 10-day PBMC culture with coronavirus spike peptide pools or control peptides (ViraFEST assay). ViraFEST used peptide pools to expand antigen-specific T cells and subsequently sequenced their TCRs.

J is TRBJ2-3 and V is TRBV5-1; D is possibly TRBD1 (6 bases). Sample: CD4+ T cells from blood, cultured in vitro. This clonotype was sampled from a human donor who had recovered from COVID-19. CDR3 nucleotide sequence: TGCGCCAGCACTATGGGGGCCTCCACAGATACGCAGTATTTT. Protein product: CASTMGASTDTQYF. Based on the CDR3 plus reference TRBV5-1 and TRBJ2-3, the full variable domain is KAGVTQTPRYLIKTRGQQVTLSCSPISGHRSVSWYQQTPGQGLQFLFEYFSETQRNKGNFPGRFSGRQFSNSRSEMNVSTLELGDSALYLCASTMGASTDTQYFGPGTRLTVL.